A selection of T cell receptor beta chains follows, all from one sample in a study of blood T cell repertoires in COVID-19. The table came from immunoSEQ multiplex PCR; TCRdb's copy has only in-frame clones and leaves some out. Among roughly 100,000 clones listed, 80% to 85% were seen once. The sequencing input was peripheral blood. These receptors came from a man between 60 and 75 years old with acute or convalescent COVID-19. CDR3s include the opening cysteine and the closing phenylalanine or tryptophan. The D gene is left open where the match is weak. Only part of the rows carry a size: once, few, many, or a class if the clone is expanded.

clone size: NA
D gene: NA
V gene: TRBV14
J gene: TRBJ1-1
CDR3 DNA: TGTGCCAGCAGCCAAAGGGGGATCGCTGAAGCTTTCTTT
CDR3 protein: CASSQRGIAEAFF

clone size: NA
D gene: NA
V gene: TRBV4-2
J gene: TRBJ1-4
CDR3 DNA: TGTGCCAGCAGCCAAGATGGCGGGATCCGGGGGGGAAAACTGTTTTTT
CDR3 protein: CASSQDGGIRGGKLFF

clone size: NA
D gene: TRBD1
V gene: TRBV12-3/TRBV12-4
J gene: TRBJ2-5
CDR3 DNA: TGTGCCAGCAGACCGACAGGGCAAGAGACCCAGTACTTC
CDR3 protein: CASRPTGQETQYF

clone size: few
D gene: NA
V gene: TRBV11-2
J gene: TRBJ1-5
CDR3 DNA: TGTGCCAGCAGCTTAGGCGGGATTAATGGCAATCAGCCCCAGCATTTT
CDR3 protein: CASSLGGINGNQPQHF

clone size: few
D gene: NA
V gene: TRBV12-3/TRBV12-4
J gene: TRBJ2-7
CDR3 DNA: TGTGCCAGCAGTTTGCGGCACTACGAGCAGTACTTC
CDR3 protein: CASSLRHYEQYF

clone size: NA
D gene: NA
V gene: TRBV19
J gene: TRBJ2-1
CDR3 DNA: TGTGCCAGTAGTATGTTGCGGGATCTGAACAATGAGCAGTTCTTC
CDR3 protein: CASSMLRDLNNEQFF

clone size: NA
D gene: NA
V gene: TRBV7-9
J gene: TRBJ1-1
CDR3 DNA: TGTGCCAGCAGCTTAGCCTCAGGGATGAACACTGAAGCTTTCTTT
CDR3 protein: CASSLASGMNTEAFF

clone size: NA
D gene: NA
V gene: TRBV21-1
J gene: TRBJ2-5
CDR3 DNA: TGTGCCAGCAGCAGCCCCGGGGACCAAGAGACCCAGTACTTC
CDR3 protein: CASSSPGDQETQYF

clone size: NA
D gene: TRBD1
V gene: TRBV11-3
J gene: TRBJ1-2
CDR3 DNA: TGTGCCAGCAGCCTTCAGGGGGCTGATGGCTACACCTTC
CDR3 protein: CASSLQGADGYTF

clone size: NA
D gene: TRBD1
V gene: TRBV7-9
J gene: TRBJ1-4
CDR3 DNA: TGTGCCAGCAGTCCTTGGGGACAGGAATTTCAAAAACTGTTTTTT
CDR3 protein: CASSPWGQEFQKLFF

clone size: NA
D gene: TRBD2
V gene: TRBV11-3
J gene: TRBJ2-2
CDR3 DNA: TGTGCCAGCAGCTTAGGGGGGGGGAACCCGAACACCGGGGAGCTGTTTTTT
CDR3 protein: CASSLGGGNPNTGELFF

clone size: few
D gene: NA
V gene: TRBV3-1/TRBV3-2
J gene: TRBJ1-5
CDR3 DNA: TGTGCCAGCAGCCCGAGAGAGGGAACTCAGCCCCAGCATTTT
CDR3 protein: CASSPREGTQPQHF

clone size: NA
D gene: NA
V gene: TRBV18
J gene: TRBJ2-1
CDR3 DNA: TGTGCCAGCTCACCGGTCCAGGGGGACTTATATGGCAATGAGCAGTTCTTC
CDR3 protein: CASSPVQGDLYGNEQFF

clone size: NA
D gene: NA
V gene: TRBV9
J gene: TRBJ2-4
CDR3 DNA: TGTGCCAGCAGCGTTTCCGGGGGCATTCAGTACTTC
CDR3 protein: CASSVSGGIQYF

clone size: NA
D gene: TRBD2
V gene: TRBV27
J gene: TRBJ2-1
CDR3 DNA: TGTGCCAGCAGTTTATCGGCTAGCGGGAGATACAATGAGCAGTTCTTC
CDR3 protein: CASSLSASGRYNEQFF

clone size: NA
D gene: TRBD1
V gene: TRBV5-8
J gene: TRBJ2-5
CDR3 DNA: TGTGCCAGCAGCTCTGGACAGGGGAAATCGCAAGAGACCCAGTACTTC
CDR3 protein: CASSSGQGKSQETQYF

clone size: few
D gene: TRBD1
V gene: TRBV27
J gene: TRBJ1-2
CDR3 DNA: TGTGCCAGCAGTTCCCCCGGGACAGGGGGCAATGGCTACACCTTC
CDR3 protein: CASSSPGTGGNGYTF

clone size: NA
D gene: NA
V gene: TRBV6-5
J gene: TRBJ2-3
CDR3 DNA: TGTGCCAGCAGAAACGGGGGATCAGATACGCAGTATTTT
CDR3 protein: CASRNGGSDTQYF

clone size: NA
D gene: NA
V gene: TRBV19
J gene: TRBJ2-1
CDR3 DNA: TGTGCCAGTAACCCACAGGGTGGGAGTCTGTTCTTC
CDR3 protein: CASNPQGGSLFF

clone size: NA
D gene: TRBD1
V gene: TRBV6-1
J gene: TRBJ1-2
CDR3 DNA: TGTGCCAGCAGTGAAGGGACAGGGCGCCCCTATGGCTACACCTTC
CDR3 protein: CASSEGTGRPYGYTF

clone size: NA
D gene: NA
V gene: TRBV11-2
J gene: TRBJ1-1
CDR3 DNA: TGTGCCAGCAGCCCCTCAGGGGAGAACACTGAAGCTTTCTTT
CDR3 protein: CASSPSGENTEAFF

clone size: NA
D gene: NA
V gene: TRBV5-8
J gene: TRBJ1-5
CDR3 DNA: TGTGCCAGCAGCCTCCTAGGGGCCCTAAATCAGCCCCAGCATTTT
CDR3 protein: CASSLLGALNQPQHF

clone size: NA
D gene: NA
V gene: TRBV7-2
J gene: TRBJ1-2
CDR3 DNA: TGTGCCAGCGCCCCTCGGGGGGGCTTTAACTATGGCTACACCTTC
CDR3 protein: CASAPRGGFNYGYTF

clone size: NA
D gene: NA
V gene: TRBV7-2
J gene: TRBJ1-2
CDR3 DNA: TGTGCCAGCAGCTTAATCAGGGGACATGGGACCTATGGCTACACCTTC
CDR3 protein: CASSLIRGHGTYGYTF

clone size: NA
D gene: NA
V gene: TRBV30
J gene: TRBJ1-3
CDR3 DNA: TGTGCCGGAACCCCTTGGAGCTCTGGAAACACCATATATTTT
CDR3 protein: CAGTPWSSGNTIYF

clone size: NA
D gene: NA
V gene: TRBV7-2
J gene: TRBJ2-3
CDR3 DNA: TGTGCCAGCAGAAAAGGCCGGACTAGCACAGATACGCAGTATTTT
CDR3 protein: CASRKGRTSTDTQYF